A selection of T cell receptor beta chains follows, all from one sample in a study of blood T cell repertoires in COVID-19. TCRdb's table, derived via immunoSEQ multiplex PCR, lists solely in-frame clones and lacks some. The data contain some 350,000 clones, about 90% of them singletons. The material sequenced was peripheral blood. These receptors came from a woman aged 18-29 years who had recovered from COVID-19. CDR3s include the opening cysteine and the closing phenylalanine or tryptophan. The D gene is left open where the match is weak.

CASSLPGRNGYTF | TRBV12-3/TRBV12-4 | -
CAWSKPGGTDTQYF | TRBV30 | -
CASSYTGNNSPLHF | TRBV27 | -
CASSYSGSFDTQYF | TRBV5-6 | TRBD2
CASSLGRAYNEQFF | TRBV5-4 | -
CASSLAGGPEAFF | TRBV5-4 | -
CASSLSRPSGSGHEQFF | TRBV27 | TRBD2
CASSSGLAVYNEQFF | TRBV5-1 | TRBD2
CASSLGPGALNTEAFF | TRBV7-2 | -
CASTPIGEGDTEAFF | TRBV27 | -
CASSLSQGSSYNSPLHF | TRBV27 | -
CASSEWQGYGYTF | TRBV6-1 | -
CASSPRLSGRLGNEQFF | TRBV11-2 | -
CASSFWTSGYNEQFF | TRBV28 | TRBD2
CASSLGLAGVGGDTQYF | TRBV6-2/TRBV6-3 | TRBD2
CASSLSLAGEPDTQYF | TRBV5-8 | TRBD2
CASSLTPGQVYGYTF | TRBV5-8 | TRBD1
CASTYGQGLYGYTF | TRBV4-1 | TRBD1
CAISPRTNTGELFF | TRBV10-3 | -
CASSLSDRDNEQFF | TRBV7-9 | TRBD1
CASSRWDRENYGYTF | TRBV3-1/TRBV3-2 | TRBD1
CASSATRGTSGAVGITDTQYF | TRBV9 | TRBD2
CASSQDPGGSPLHF | TRBV3-1/TRBV3-2 | TRBD1
CASSTTYRDQPQHF | TRBV18 | -
CSVVRGQAKNIQYF | TRBV29-1 | -
CSARNPGGQYF | TRBV20-1 | TRBD1
CASSPLGLGDTQYF | TRBV3-1/TRBV3-2 | -
CASSLRTSGIYNEQFF | TRBV9 | TRBD2
CASSLGLAGEIQETQYF | TRBV11-3 | TRBD2
CSVLAGGGYNEQFF | TRBV29-1 | TRBD2
CASSIRGPDQPQHF | TRBV21-1 | -
CAWSIQGNNYGYTF | TRBV30 | TRBD1
CASSLLSGRGYEQFF | TRBV3-1/TRBV3-2 | TRBD2
CASRGPLLGNEKLFF | TRBV19 | -
CASSPGGHSNQPQHF | TRBV11-2 | TRBD1
CASSLRRDGELFF | TRBV12-3/TRBV12-4 | -
CASSPGQGAGEGYTF | TRBV18 | TRBD1
CASSIQAPASTDTQYF | TRBV19 | -
CASSLLWRAGNEQFF | TRBV4-1 | -
CASSVLPGFGTQETQYF | TRBV7-2 | -
CASGREGDTGELFF | TRBV28 | TRBD2